These 27 T cell receptor beta chains were all obtained from the same sample, sequenced in a study of blood T cell repertoires in COVID-19. Sequenced by immunoSEQ multiplex PCR; TCRdb stores in-frame clones only, minus some. The sample lists 200,000 to 250,000 clones, approximately 85% seen once, with around 3% in the top ten. The sequenced sample consisted of peripheral blood. These receptors all stem from a man between 50 and 59 years old who had recovered from COVID-19.

This sequence joins TRBV15 and TRBJ2-3; 9 bases are a match to TRBD1. Germline V gene data show CDR1 as LNHNV and CDR2 as YYDKDF (reference sequence). The CDR3 is made up of 16 amino acids. V lost 1 base to trimming and J lost 3 bases; unmatched junction nucleotides: 5. CDR3 protein: CATSRGTGVRTDTQYF. The CDR3 nucleotides are TGTGCCACCAGCAGAGGGACAGGGGTTAGGACAGATACGCAGTATTTT.

The V and J genes are TRBV6-5 and TRBJ1-1; D might be TRBD1 (5 bases). Germline V CDR1 and CDR2: MNHEY, SVGAGI. The ends were cut back, 2 bases at V and 2 bases at J, with 6 bases in the middle. This CDR3 contains 13 residues. The CDR3 region has the DNA TGTGCCAGCAGTTACAGGGGTAACACTGAAGCTTTCTTT. Translation gives CASSYRGNTEAFF.

The table lists this clone with a count of one. This chain uses TRBV28 with TRBJ1-6, with D hard to call. V was cut by 3 bases and J by 10 bases, with 10 bases left in between. Per germline, CDR1 MDHEN and CDR2 SYDVKM. This CDR3 spans 13 amino acids. The CDR3 DNA follows: TGTGCCAGCAGTTTTACCCAGATCTCACCCCTCCACTTT. This translates into CASSFTQISPLHF.

The rearrangement joins TRBV20-1 to TRBJ2-1; TRBD2 aligns across 12 bases. Germline CDR1 is DFQATT and CDR2 is SNEGSKA (reference sequence). V shed 3 bases, J shed 1 base, and the junction held 4 bases outside the gene matches. The CDR3 is 16 amino acids. CDR3 in DNA: TGCAGTGCTAGTCTGCTAGCGGGAGGGTCCTACAATGAGCAGTTCTTC. This gives the protein CSASLLAGGSYNEQFF.

This clone has just one count. The chain couples TRBV27 to TRBJ2-3; D uncertain. The CDR3 consists of 14 residues. Trimming took 2 bases from V and 1 from J, leaving 7 bases between them. Germline loops: CDR1 MNHEY, CDR2 SMNVEV (reference sequence). This CDR3 reads CASSLVLGTDTQYF. CDR3 DNA sequence: TGTGCCAGCAGTTTAGTCCTAGGCACAGATACGCAGTATTTT.

This sequence joins TRBV27 and TRBJ2-2; 9 bases agree with TRBD2. The junction had 7 bases not matched to a gene; V was cut back by 8 bases and J by 3 bases. CDR3 size: 15 residues. Germline assignment: CDR1 MNHEY and CDR2 SMNVEV (reference sequence). The CDR3 loop is CASAPGGRDTGELFF. CDR3 in DNA: TGTGCCAGCGCCCCAGGCGGGAGGGACACCGGGGAGCTGTTTTTT.

There are a few counts of this clone. V gene TRBV9 combines with J gene TRBJ1-1; 10 positions agree with TRBD1. There are 16 residues in the CDR3. Germline V gene lookup returns CDR1 SGDLS and CDR2 YYNGEE. The J segment lost 7 bases and the V segment lost 4 bases, leaving 13 bases of the junction unmatched. The CDR3 sequence: CASSPPRGQGLVEAFF. For the CDR3, the DNA is TGTGCCAGCAGCCCACCAAGGGGACAGGGGTTGGTTGAAGCTTTCTTT.

The rearrangement links TRBV28 to TRBJ2-3; the D gene is possibly TRBD1 (6 bases). The germline V gene has CDR1 MDHEN and CDR2 SYDVKM. V lost 2 bases and J 0 bases, leaving 12 bases between the germline ends. This CDR3 is 16 amino acids long. For the CDR3, the DNA is TGTGCCAGCAGTTTACCGGGACAACCTAGCACAGATACGCAGTATTTT. It specifies CASSLPGQPSTDTQYF.

The chain links TRBV29-1 to TRBJ2-7; 7 bases are shared with TRBD1. Looked up from germline, CDR1 is SQVTM and CDR2 is ANQGSEA. V trimming: 4 bases; J trimming: 6 bases; junction bases outside the gene matches: 15. This CDR3 is 15 amino acids long. The CDR3 region has the DNA TGCAGCGTTGGAGGGGGCATAACTTCTCCCGGCGAGCAGTACTTC. Its protein product is CSVGGGITSPGEQYF.

The chain combines TRBV29-1 with TRBJ1-2; 8 positions match TRBD1. After removal of 6 bases from V and 2 bases from J, the junction contained 8 bases not matched to a gene. CDR1 SQVTM and CDR2 ANQGSEA come from the germline V gene. This CDR3 spans 14 amino acids. The CDR3 coding sequence is TGCAGCGTGGATAATACAGGGGGAAACTATGGCTACACCTTC. The encoded protein is CSVDNTGGNYGYTF.

This chain links TRBV7-2 with TRBJ2-7; TRBD2 agrees at 10 bases. This CDR3 contains 15 residues. Germline lookup yields CDR1 SGHTA and CDR2 FQGNSA. Trimming removed 4 bases from V and 4 bases from J; junction bases left unmatched: 7. CDR3 amino acids: CASSSSGSPNYEQYF. The CDR3 DNA is TGTGCCAGCAGCTCTAGCGGGAGTCCAAATTACGAGCAGTACTTC.

This clone was seen a handful of times. The chain uses TRBV19 and TRBJ1-1, with no clear D. The ends were cut back, 2 bases at V and 4 bases at J, with 11 bases in the middle. The CDR3 contains 14 residues. Looked up from germline, CDR1 is LNHDA and CDR2 is SQIVND (reference sequence). The CDR3 region is CASSIQNTGTEAFF. In nucleotides, the CDR3 is TGTGCCAGTAGTATACAGAACACGGGCACTGAAGCTTTCTTT.

This chain uses TRBV6-5 with TRBJ1-2; 8 nucleotides align to TRBD1. J lost 7 bases, V lost 6 bases, and 13 bases had no gene match. The CDR3 consists of 15 residues. Germline V gene lookup returns CDR1 MNHEY and CDR2 SVGAGI. The CDR3 bases are TGTGCCAGCAGCGAGTCACAGGGGGGCTGGTTTGGCTACACCTTC. The encoded protein is CASSESQGGWFGYTF.

The V and J genes are TRBV5-4 and TRBJ2-3; 9 bases are shared with TRBD2. Per germline, CDR1 SGHNT and CDR2 YYREEE (reference sequence). The ends lost 5 bases at V and 2 bases at J; junction bases unmatched: 9. This CDR3 has 16 amino acids. The CDR3 nucleotides read TGTGCCAGCAGTCGTTATTTAGCGGGAGTCACAGATACGCAGTATTTT. Residues: CASSRYLAGVTDTQYF.

The J gene is TRBJ1-5, the V gene TRBV3-1 (or the pseudogene TRBV3-2); D not certain. Trimming took 4 bases from V and 6 from J, leaving 13 bases between them. The germline gives CDR1 LGHDT, CDR2 YNNKEL (reference sequence). This CDR3 is built from 14 residues. CDR3 loop: CASSPWSSSQPQHF. CDR3 DNA: TGTGCCAGCAGCCCATGGAGCTCCAGTCAGCCCCAGCATTTT.

This rearrangement joins TRBV19 to TRBJ2-1, with D possibly matching TRBD2 (6 bases). Germline CDR1 is LNHDA and CDR2 is SQIVND (reference sequence). The CDR3 has 15 amino acids. V was clipped by 3 bases and J by 3 bases, with 12 bases between them. The CDR3 protein is CASSMGRDLYNEQFF. In DNA form, the CDR3 reads TGTGCCAGTAGTATGGGGCGGGACCTCTACAATGAGCAGTTCTTC.

As DNA, the CDR3 is TGCGCCAGCAGGGGACTGATTGTCAACGAGCAGTACTTC. Its protein is CASRGLIVNEQYF. The gene calls are TRBV5-1 and TRBJ2-7; the D gene is possibly TRBD2 (6 bases). The germline V gene encodes CDR1 SGHRS and CDR2 YFSETQ. The CDR3 loop spans 13 amino acids. Trimming removed 5 bases from V and 5 bases from J, with 14 bases in between. Supplemented by reference TRBV5-1 and TRBJ2-7, the full variable domain reads KAGVTQTPRYLIKTRGQQVTLSCSPISGHRSVSWYQQTPGQGLQFLFEYFSETQRNKGNFPGRFSGRQFSNSRSEMNVSTLELGDSALYLCASRGLIVNEQYFGPGTRLTVT.

The chain couples TRBV10-2 to TRBJ2-6; 9 bases are shared with TRBD1. CDR1 is WSHSY and CDR2 is SAAADI in the germline V gene. Losses at the gene ends were 7 bases for V and 2 bases for J; bases not matched to a gene: 6. CDR3 length equals 16 residues. CDR3 sequence (DNA): TGCGCCAGCATGGACAGGGGCTCTCCTGGGGCCAACGTCCTGACTTTC. Encoded protein: CASMDRGSPGANVLTF.

The chain joins TRBV7-8 to TRBJ2-1; TRBD2 aligns across 10 bases. The germline CDR1 and CDR2 sequences are SGHVS and FQNEAQ. This CDR3 has 16 residues. The V and J ends lost 2 bases and 8 bases, in that order; junction bases with no gene match: 9. This CDR3 reads CASSLRASGSLDEQFF. CDR3 DNA sequence: TGTGCCAGCAGCTTAAGGGCTAGCGGGAGCTTAGATGAGCAGTTCTTC. The full variable domain, its missing parts supplied by reference TRBV7-8 and TRBJ2-1, is GAGVSQSPRYKVAKRGQDVALRCDPISGHVSLFWYQQALGQGPEFLTYFQNEAQLDKSGLPSDRFFAERPEGSVSTLKIQRTQQEDSAVYLCASSLRASGSLDEQFFGPGTRLTVL.

This clone has just one count. V is TRBV5-5 and J is TRBJ1-2; no clear D gene. Germline V CDR1 and CDR2: SGHKS, YYEKEE (reference sequence). Trimming cost V 0 bases and J 6 bases, with 9 bases left between them. This CDR3 has 13 amino acids. This chain's CDR3 is CASSLAARDGYTF. In DNA form, the CDR3 reads TGTGCCAGCAGCTTGGCCGCGAGAGATGGCTACACCTTC.

The V gene is TRBV16, the J gene TRBJ1-4, with 8 bases aligning to TRBD1. Germline V gene lookup returns CDR1 KGHSY and CDR2 FQNENV. Trimming cost V 3 bases and J 5 bases; bases outside gene matches: 2. This CDR3 has 14 amino acids. CDR3 in amino acids: CASSHNRGNEKLFF. CDR3 nucleotides: TGTGCCAGCAGCCATAACAGGGGGAATGAAAAACTGTTTTTT.

This clone came up a few times. J is TRBJ2-7 and V is TRBV25-1, with D maybe TRBD1 (5 bases). The germline CDR1 and CDR2 sequences are MGHDK and SYGVNS. The CDR3 contains 15 residues. Between the trimmed V and J ends, which lost 3 bases and 3 bases, there was a span of 15 bases. This CDR3 reads CASSDSTHRYYEQYF. In DNA form, the CDR3 reads TGTGCCAGCAGTGACTCCACCCACAGGTACTACGAGCAGTACTTC.

CDR3 coding DNA: TGTGCCAGCAGCGTAGCCGGGGGGAATGAGCAGTTCTTC. This sequence encodes CASSVAGGNEQFF. The chain uses TRBV9 and TRBJ2-1; 7 positions match TRBD2. The ends lost 0 bases at V and 7 bases at J; junction bases unmatched: 1. Germline V gene data show CDR1 as SGDLS and CDR2 as YYNGEE. The CDR3 consists of 13 residues.

The rearrangement links TRBV9 to TRBJ1-1; no clear D. The CDR3 is 15 amino acids. Germline V gives CDR1 SGDLS, CDR2 YYNGEE. V was shortened by 1 base and J by 4 bases, with 14 bases between the two germline ends. The CDR3 protein is CASSVRGGRGTEAFF. The CDR3 DNA is TGTGCCAGCAGCGTAAGAGGAGGGCGCGGCACTGAAGCTTTCTTT.

The chain recombines TRBV5-5 with TRBJ2-5; D is unclear. V was cut by 4 bases and J by 5 bases, with 15 bases left in between. The CDR3 length is 14 residues. In germline, CDR1 is SGHKS, CDR2 YYEKEE (reference sequence). For the CDR3, the DNA is TGTGCCAGCAGCACCCCGGCGGTGTCGGAGACCCAGTACTTC. This gives the protein CASSTPAVSETQYF.

The J gene is TRBJ1-1, the V gene TRBV28; no definite D call. Per the germline V gene, CDR1 is MDHEN and CDR2 is SYDVKM. CDR3 length: 12 residues. Trimming removed 6 bases from V and 9 bases from J, with 14 bases in between. CDR3 DNA: TGTGCCAGCAGGACCCACGGGGATAAAGCTTTCTTT. It specifies CASRTHGDKAFF.

Here the CDR3 reads CASSQGLGNEQFF. CDR3 DNA sequence: TGTGCCAGCAGCCAGGGACTGGGCAATGAGCAGTTCTTC. V usage is TRBV28 and J usage is TRBJ2-1, with D tentatively TRBD2 (6 bases). The V gene's germline CDR1 is MDHEN and CDR2 SYDVKM. The V gene lost 6 bases and the J gene lost 6 bases, with 12 bases spanning the gap. This CDR3 spans 13 amino acids.